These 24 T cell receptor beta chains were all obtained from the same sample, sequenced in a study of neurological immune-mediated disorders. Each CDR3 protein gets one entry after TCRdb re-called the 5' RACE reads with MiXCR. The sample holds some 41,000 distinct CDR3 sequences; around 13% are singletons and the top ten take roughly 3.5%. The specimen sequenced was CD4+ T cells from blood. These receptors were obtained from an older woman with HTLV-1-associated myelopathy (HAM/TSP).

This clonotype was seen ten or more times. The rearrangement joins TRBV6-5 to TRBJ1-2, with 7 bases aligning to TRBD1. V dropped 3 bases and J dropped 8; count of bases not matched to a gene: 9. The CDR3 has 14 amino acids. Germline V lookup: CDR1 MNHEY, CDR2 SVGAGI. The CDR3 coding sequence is TGTGCCAGCAGTTATCTAGACAGGGCGAACGGCTACACCTTC. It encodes CASSYLDRANGYTF.

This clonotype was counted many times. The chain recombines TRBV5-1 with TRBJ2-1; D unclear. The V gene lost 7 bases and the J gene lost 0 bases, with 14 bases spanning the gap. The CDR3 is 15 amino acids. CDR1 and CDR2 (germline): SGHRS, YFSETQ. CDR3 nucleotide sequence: TGCGCCAGCGGGAATGAGGTAACCTCCTACAATGAGCAGTTCTTC. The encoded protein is CASGNEVTSYNEQFF.

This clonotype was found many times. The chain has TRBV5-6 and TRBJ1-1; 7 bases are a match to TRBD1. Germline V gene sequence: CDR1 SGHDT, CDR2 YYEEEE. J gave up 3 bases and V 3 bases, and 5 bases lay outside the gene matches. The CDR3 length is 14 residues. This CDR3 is CASSWGQTYTEAFF. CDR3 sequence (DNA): TGTGCCAGCAGCTGGGGACAGACTTACACTGAAGCTTTCTTT. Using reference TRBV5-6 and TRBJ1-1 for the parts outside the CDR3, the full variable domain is DAGVTQSPTHLIKTRGQQVTLRCSPKSGHDTVSWYQQALGQGPQFIFQYYEEEERQRGNFPDRFSGHQFPNYSSELNVNALLLGDSALYLCASSWGQTYTEAFFGQGTRLTVV.

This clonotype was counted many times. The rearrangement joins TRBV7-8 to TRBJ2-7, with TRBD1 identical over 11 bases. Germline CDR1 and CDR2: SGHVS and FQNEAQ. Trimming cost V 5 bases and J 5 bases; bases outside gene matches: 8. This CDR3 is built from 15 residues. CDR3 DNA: TGTGCCAGCAGCACCGGACAGGGGGCGCGGAACGAGCAGTACTTC. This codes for CASSTGQGARNEQYF.

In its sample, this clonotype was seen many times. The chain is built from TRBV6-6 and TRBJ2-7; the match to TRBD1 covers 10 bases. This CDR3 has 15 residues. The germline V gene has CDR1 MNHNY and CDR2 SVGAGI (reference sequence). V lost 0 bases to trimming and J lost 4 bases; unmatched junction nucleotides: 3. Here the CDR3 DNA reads TGTGCCAGCAGTTACTCGATGGGACAGGGGTACGAGCAGTACTTC. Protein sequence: CASSYSMGQGYEQYF.

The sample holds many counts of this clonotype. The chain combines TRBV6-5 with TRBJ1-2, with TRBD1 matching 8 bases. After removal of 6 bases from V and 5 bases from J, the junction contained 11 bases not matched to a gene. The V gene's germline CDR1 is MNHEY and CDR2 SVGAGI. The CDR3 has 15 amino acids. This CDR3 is CASSFPGTGVYGYTF. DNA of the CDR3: TGTGCCAGCAGCTTCCCCGGGACAGGTGTTTATGGCTACACCTTC.

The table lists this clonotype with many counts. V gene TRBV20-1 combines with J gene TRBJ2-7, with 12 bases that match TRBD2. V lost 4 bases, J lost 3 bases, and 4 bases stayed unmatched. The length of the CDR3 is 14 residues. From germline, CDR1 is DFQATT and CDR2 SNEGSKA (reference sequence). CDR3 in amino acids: CSAIRTSGNYEQYF. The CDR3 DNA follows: TGCAGTGCTATTAGGACTAGCGGGAACTACGAGCAGTACTTC.

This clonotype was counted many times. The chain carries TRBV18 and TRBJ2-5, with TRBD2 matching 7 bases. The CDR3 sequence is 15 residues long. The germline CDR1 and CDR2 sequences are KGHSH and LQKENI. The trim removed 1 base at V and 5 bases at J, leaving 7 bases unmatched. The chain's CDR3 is CASSPLQTSLETQYF. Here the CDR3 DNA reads TGTGCCAGCTCACCACTTCAGACTAGCTTGGAGACCCAGTACTTC.

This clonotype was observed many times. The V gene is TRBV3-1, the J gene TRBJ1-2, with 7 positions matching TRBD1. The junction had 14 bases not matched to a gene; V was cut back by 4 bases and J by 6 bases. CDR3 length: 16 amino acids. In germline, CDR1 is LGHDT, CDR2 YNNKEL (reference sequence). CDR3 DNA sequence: TGTGCCAGCAGCCTTCGGGACAGCGCCTTAGGTGATGGCTACACCTTC. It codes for CASSLRDSALGDGYTF.

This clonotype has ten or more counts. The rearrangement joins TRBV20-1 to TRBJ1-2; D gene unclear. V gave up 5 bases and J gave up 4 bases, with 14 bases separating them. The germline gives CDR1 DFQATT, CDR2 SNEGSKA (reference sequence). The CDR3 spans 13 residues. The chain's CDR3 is CSAQPMGSYGYTF. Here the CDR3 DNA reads TGCAGTGCTCAACCGATGGGGAGCTATGGCTACACCTTC.

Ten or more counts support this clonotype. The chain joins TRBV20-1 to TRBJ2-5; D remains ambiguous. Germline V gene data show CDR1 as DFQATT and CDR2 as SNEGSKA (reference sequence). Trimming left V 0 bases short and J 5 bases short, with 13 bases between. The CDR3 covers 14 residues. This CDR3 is CSARDEAIWETQYF. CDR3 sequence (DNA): TGCAGTGCTAGAGATGAAGCCATCTGGGAGACCCAGTACTTC.

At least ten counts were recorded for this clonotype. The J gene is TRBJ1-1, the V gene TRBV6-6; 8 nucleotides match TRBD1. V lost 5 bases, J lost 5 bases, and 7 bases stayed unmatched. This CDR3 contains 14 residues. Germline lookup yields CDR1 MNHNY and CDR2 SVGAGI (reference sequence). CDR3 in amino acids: CASSLGQGGTEAFF. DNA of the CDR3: TGTGCCAGCAGTCTCGGACAGGGAGGAACTGAAGCTTTCTTT.

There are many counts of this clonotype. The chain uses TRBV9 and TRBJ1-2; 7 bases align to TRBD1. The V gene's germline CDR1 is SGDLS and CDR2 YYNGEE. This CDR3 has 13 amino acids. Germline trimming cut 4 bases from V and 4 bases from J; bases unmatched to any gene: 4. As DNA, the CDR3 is TGTGCCAGCAGCCCCGGGACAGCCTATGGCTACACCTTC. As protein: CASSPGTAYGYTF.

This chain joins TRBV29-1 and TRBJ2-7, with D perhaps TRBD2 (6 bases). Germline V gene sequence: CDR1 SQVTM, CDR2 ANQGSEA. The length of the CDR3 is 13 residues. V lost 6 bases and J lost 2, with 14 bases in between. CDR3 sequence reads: CSVTRDSAYEQYF. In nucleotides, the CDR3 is TGCAGCGTAACCCGGGACTCAGCCTACGAGCAGTACTTC.

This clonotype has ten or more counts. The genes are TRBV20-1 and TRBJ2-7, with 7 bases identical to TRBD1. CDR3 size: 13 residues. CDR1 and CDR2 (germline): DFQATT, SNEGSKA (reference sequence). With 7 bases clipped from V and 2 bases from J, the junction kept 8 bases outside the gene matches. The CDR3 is CSVIGRGTYEQYF. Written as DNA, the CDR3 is TGCAGTGTGATTGGCAGGGGGACCTACGAGCAGTACTTC.

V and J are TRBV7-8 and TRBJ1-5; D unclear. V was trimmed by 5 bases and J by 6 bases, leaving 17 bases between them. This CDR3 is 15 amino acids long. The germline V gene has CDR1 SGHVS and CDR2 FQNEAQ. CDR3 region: CASSPLKGARQPQHF. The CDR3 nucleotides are TGTGCCAGCAGCCCACTTAAGGGTGCCCGTCAGCCCCAGCATTTT.

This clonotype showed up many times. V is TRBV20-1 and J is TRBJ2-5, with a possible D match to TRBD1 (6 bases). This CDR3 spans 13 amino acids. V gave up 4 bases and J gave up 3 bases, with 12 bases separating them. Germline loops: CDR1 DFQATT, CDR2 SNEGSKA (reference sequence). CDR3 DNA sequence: TGCAGTGCTACAGGGGTGGTTGAAGAGACCCAGTACTTC. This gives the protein CSATGVVEETQYF.

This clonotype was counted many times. The CDR3 reads CASSQVLNYEQYF. As DNA, the CDR3 is TGTGCCAGCAGCCAGGTACTAAACTACGAGCAGTACTTC. This chain uses TRBV7-9 with TRBJ2-7; no clear D. V was shortened by 5 bases and J by 3 bases, with 11 bases between the two germline ends. Germline V CDR1 and CDR2: SEHNR, FQNEAQ (reference sequence). This CDR3 spans 13 amino acids.

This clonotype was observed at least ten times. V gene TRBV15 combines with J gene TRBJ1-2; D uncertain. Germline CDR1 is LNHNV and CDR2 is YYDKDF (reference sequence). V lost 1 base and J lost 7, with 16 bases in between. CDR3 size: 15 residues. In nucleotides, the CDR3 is TGTGCCACCAGCAGAGCCTTAACGGAGGGTTCTGGCTACACCTTC. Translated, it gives CATSRALTEGSGYTF.

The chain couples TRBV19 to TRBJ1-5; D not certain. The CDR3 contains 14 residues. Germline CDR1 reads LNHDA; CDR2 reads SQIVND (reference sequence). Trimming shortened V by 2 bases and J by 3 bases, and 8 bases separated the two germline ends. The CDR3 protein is CASSIRDLNQPQHF. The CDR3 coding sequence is TGTGCCAGTAGTATAAGGGATCTCAATCAGCCCCAGCATTTT.

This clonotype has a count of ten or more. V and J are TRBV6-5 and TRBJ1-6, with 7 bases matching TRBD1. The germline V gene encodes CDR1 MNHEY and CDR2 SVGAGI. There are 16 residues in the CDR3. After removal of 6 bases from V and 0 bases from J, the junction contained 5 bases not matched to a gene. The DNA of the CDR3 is TGTGCCAGCAGGAAAACAGGGGTCTCCTATAATTCACCCCTCCACTTT. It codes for CASRKTGVSYNSPLHF.

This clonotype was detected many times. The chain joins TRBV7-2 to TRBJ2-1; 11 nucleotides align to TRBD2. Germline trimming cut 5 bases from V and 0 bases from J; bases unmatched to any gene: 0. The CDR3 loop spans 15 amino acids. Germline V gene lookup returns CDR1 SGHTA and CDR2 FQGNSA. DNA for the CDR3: TGTGCCAGCAGCACTAGCGGGAGCTCCTACAATGAGCAGTTCTTC. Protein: CASSTSGSSYNEQFF.

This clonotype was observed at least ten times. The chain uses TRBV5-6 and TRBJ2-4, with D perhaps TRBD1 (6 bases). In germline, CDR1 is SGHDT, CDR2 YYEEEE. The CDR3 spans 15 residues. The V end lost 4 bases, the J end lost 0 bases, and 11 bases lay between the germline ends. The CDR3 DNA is TGTGCCAGCAGCATACAGGGTACAGCCAAAAACATTCAGTACTTC. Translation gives CASSIQGTAKNIQYF.

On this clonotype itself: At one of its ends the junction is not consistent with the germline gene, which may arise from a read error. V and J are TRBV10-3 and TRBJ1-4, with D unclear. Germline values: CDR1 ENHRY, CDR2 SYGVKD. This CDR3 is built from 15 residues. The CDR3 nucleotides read TGTGCCAGCAGTTACGAGCCCGGGTTTAGGGAAAAACTGTTTTTT. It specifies CASSYEPGFREKLFF.